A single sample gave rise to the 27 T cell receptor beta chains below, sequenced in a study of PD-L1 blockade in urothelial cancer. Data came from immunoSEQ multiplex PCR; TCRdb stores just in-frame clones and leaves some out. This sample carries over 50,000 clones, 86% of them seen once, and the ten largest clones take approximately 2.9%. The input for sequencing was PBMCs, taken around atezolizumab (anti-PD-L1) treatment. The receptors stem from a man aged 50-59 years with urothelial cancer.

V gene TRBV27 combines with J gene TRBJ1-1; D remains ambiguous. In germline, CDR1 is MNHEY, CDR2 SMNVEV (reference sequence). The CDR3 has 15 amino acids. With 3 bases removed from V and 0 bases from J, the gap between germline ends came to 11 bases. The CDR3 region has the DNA TGTGCCAGCAGTTTGAATCAGGTAATGAACACTGAAGCTTTCTTT. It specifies CASSLNQVMNTEAFF.

CDR3 DNA: TGTGCCAGCAGCCAAGATAGCGGGAGCCGAAATGAGCAGTTCTTC. The encoded protein is CASSQDSGSRNEQFF. This sequence joins TRBV14 and TRBJ2-1; 9 nucleotides match TRBD2. The CDR3 spans 15 residues. The trim removed 0 bases at V and 7 bases at J, leaving 4 bases unmatched. Germline V gene data show CDR1 as SGHDN and CDR2 as FVKESK.

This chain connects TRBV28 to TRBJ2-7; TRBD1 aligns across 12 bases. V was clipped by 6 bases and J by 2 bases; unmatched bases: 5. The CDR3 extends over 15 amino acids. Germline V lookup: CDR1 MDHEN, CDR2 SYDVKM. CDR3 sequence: CASRRDRGQTYEQYF. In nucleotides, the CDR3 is TGTGCCAGCAGACGGGACAGGGGGCAAACCTACGAGCAGTACTTC.

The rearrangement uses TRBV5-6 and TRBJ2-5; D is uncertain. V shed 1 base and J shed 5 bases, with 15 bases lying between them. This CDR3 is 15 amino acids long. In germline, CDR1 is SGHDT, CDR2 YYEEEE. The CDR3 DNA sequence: TGTGCCAGCAGCTTGATCAGCGCACAAGTGGAGACCCAGTACTTC. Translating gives CASSLISAQVETQYF.

The DNA for the CDR3 is TGTGCCAGCAGTTTACTTGCTAGCCCCCATGAGCAGTTCTTC. This gives the protein CASSLLASPHEQFF. The chain combines TRBV27 with TRBJ2-1, with TRBD2 as a possible D gene (5 bases). The CDR3 covers 14 residues. Germline V gene data show CDR1 as MNHEY and CDR2 as SMNVEV (reference sequence). Trimming pared 2 bases from V and 8 bases from J, leaving 13 bases between.

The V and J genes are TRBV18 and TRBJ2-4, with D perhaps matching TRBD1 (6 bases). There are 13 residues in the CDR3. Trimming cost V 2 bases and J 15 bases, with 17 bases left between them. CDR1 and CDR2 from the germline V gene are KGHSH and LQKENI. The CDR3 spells CASSPTRTATGYF. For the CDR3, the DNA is TGTGCCAGCTCACCAACTCGGACAGCAACGGGGTACTTC.

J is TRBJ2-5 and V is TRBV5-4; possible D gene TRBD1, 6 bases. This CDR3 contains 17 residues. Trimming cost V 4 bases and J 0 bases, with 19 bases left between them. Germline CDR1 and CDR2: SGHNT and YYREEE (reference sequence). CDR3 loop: CASSSRQELGYQETQYF. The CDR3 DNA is TGTGCCAGCAGCAGCAGACAGGAACTGGGGTACCAAGAGACCCAGTACTTC.

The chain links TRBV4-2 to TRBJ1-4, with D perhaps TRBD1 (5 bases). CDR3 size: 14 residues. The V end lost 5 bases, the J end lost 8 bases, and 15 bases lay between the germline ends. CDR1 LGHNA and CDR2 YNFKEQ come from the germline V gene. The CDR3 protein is CASSAGRGKEKLFF. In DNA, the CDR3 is TGTGCCAGCAGCGCCGGACGGGGGAAAGAAAAACTGTTTTTT.

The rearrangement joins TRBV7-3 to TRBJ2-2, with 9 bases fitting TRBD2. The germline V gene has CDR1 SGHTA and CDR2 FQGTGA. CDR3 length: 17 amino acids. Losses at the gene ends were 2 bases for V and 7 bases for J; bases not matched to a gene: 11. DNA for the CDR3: TGTGCCAGCAGCTTATGGGGCCTAGCGGGGAGAGGCGGGGAGCTGTTTTTT. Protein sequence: CASSLWGLAGRGGELFF.

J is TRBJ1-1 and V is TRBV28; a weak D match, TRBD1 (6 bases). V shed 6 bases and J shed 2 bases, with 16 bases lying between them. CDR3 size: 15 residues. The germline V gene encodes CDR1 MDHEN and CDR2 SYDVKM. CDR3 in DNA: TGTGCCAGCAGGTCTTCTTCAGGGGTAAACACTGAAGCTTTCTTT. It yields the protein CASRSSSGVNTEAFF.

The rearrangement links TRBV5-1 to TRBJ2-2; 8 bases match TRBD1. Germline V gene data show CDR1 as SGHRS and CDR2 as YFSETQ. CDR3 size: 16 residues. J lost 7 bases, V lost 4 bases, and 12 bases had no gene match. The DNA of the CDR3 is TGCGCCAGCAGCCAACCTATGGACAGGGCGCACGGGGAGCTGTTTTTT. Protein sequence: CASSQPMDRAHGELFF.

The CDR3 reads CASSWATGTGLSGANVLTF. In DNA, the CDR3 is TGTGCCAGTAGTTGGGCTACCGGGACAGGACTCTCTGGGGCCAACGTCCTGACTTTC. The chain uses TRBV19 and TRBJ2-6, with 8 bases lining up with TRBD1. The germline gives CDR1 LNHDA, CDR2 SQIVND (reference sequence). Trimming took 5 bases from V and 0 from J; bases not matched to a gene: 12. This CDR3 has 19 amino acids.

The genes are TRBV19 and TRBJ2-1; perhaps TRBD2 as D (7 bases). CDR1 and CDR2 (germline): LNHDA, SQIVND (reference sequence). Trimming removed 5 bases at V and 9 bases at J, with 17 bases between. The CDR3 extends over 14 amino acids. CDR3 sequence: CASSGGRGQGEQFF. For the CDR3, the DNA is TGTGCCAGTAGTGGAGGGAGGGGACAAGGTGAGCAGTTCTTC.

The CDR3 DNA follows: TGTGCCAGTAGCCTACAGGGCTACCCTGGGGCCAACGTCCTGACTTTC. This encodes CASSLQGYPGANVLTF. The rearrangement uses TRBV19 and TRBJ2-6, with D maybe TRBD1 (6 bases). The CDR3 sequence is 16 residues long. CDR1 is LNHDA, CDR2 SQIVND, per germline (reference sequence). V lost 6 bases and J 2 bases, leaving 14 bases between the germline ends.

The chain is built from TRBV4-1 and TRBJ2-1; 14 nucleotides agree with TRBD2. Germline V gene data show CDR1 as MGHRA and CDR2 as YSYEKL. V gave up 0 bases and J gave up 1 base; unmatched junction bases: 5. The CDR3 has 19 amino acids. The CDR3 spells CASSQEQGTSGRSYNEQFF. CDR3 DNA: TGCGCCAGCAGCCAAGAACAGGGGACTAGCGGGAGATCCTACAATGAGCAGTTCTTC.

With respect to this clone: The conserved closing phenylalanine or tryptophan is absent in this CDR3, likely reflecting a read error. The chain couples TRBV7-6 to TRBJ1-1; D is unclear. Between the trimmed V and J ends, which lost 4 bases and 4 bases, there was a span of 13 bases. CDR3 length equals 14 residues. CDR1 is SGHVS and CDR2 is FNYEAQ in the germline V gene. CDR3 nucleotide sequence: TGTGCCAGCAGCTCCTACAGCCCAGGCACTGAAGCTTTCCTT. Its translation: CASSSYSPGTEAFL.

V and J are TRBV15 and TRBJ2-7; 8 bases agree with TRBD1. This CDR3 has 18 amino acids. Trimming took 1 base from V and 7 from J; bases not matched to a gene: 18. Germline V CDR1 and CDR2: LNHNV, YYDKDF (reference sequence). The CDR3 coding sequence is TGTGCCACCAGCAGAGGGACAGGGACAGGACTCACCGGGAGAGAGCAGTACTTC. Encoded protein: CATSRGTGTGLTGREQYF.

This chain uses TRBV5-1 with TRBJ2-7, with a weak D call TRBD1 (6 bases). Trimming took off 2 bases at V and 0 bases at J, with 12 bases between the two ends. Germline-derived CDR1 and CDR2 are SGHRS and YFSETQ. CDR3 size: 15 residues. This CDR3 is CASSLQGIPSYEQYF. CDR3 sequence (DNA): TGCGCCAGCAGCTTACAGGGAATACCCTCCTACGAGCAGTACTTC.

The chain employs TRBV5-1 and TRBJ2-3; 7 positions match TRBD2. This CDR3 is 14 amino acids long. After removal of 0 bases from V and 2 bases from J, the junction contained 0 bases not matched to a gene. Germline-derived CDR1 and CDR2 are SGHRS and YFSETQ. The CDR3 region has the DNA TGCGCCAGCAGCTTGGGACTAGCCACAGATACGCAGTATTTT. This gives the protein CASSLGLATDTQYF.

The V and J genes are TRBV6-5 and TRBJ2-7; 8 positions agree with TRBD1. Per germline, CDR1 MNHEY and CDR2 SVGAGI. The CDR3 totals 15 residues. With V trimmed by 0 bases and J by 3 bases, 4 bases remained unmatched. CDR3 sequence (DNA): TGTGCCAGCAGTTACTCCACTGGACAGGGCTACGAGCAGTACTTC. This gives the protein CASSYSTGQGYEQYF.

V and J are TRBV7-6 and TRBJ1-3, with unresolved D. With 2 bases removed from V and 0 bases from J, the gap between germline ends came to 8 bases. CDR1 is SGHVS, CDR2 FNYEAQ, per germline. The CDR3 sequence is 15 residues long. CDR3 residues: CASSLRGSSGNTIYF. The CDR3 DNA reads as TGTGCCAGCAGCTTAAGAGGGAGCTCTGGAAACACCATATATTTT.

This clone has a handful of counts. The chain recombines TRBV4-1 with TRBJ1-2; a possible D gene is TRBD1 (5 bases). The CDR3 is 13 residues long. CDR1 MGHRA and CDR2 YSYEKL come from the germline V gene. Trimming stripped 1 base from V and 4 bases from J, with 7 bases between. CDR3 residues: CASSQATGYGYTF. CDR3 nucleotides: TGCGCCAGCAGCCAAGCCACAGGCTATGGCTACACCTTC.

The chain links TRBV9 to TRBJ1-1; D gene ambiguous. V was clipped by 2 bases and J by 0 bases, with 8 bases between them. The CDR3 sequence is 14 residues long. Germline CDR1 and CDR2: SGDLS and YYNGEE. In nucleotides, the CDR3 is TGTGCCAGCAGCGTCGCGGGTATGAACACTGAAGCTTTCTTT. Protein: CASSVAGMNTEAFF.

The CDR3 sequence: CASSLAGGTYNEQFF. The CDR3 DNA reads as TGTGCCAGCAGCTTAGCGGGAGGGACCTACAATGAGCAGTTCTTC. V and J are TRBV5-4 and TRBJ2-1; 10 positions match TRBD2. V shed 2 bases and J 2 bases; nucleotides not matched to a gene: 1. The CDR3 sequence is 15 residues long. Germline-derived CDR1 and CDR2 are SGHNT and YYREEE (reference sequence). The whole variable domain, remainder taken from reference TRBV5-4 and TRBJ2-1, is ETGVTQSPTHLIKTRGQQVTLRCSSQSGHNTVSWYQQALGQGPQFIFQYYREEENGRGNFPPRFSGLQFPNYSSELNVNALELDDSALYLCASSLAGGTYNEQFFGPGTRLTVL.

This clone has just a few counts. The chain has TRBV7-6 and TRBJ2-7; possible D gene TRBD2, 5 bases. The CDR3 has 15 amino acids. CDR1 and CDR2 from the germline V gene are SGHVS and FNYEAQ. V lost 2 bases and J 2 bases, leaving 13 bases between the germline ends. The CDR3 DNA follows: TGTGCCAGCAGCTTAAAGGCGGGCCGAGCCTACGAGCAGTACTTC. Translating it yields CASSLKAGRAYEQYF.

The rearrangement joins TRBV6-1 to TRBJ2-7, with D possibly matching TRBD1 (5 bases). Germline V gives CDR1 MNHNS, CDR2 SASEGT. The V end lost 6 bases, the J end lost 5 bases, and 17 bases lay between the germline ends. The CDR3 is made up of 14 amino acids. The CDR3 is CASRESGWRHEQYF. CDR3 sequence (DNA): TGTGCCAGCAGGGAATCAGGGTGGCGGCACGAGCAGTACTTC.

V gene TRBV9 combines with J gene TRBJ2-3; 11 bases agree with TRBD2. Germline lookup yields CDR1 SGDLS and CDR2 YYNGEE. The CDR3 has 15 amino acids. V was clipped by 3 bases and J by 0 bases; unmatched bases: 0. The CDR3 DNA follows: TGTGCCAGCAGCGCTAGCGGGAGGAGCACAGATACGCAGTATTTT. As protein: CASSASGRSTDTQYF. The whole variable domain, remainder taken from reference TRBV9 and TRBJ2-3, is DSGVTQTPKHLITATGQRVTLRCSPRSGDLSVYWYQQSLDQGLQFLIQYYNGEERAKGNILERFSAQQFPDLHSELNLSSLELGDSALYFCASSASGRSTDTQYFGPGTRLTVL.